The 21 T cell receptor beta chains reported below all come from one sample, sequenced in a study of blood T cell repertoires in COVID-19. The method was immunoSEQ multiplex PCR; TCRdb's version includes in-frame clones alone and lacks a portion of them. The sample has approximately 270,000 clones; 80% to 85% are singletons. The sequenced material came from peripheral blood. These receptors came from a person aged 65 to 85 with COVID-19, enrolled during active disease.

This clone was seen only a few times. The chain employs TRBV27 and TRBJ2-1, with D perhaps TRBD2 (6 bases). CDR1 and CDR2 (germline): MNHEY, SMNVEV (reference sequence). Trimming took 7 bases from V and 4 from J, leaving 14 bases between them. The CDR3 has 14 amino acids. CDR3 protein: CASTQGGLYNEQFF. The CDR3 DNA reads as TGTGCCAGCACCCAGGGAGGATTATACAATGAGCAGTTCTTC.

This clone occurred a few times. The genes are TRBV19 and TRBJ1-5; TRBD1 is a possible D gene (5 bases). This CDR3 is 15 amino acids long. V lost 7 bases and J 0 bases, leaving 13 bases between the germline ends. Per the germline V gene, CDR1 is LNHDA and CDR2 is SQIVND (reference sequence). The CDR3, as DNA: TGTGCCAGTAAAGACAGCCCTTATAGCAATCAGCCCCAGCATTTT. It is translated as CASKDSPYSNQPQHF.

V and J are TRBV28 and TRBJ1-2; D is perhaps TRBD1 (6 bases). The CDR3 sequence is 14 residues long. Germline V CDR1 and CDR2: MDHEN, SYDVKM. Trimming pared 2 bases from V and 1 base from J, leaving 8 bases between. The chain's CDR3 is CASSLRDNNYGYTF. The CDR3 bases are TGTGCCAGCAGTTTAAGGGACAATAACTATGGCTACACCTTC.

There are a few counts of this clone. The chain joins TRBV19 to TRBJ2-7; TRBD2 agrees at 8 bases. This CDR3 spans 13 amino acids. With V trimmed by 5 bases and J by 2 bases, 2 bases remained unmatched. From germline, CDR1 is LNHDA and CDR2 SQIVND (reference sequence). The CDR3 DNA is TGTGCCAGTAGTGCGGGACTAGCCTACGAGCAGTACTTC. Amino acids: CASSAGLAYEQYF.

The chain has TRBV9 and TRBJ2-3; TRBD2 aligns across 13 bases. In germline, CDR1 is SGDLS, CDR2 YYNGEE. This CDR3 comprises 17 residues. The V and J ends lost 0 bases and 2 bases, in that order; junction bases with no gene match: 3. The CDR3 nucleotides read TGTGCCAGCAGCGTAGGGACTAGCGGGGGCGACACAGATACGCAGTATTTT. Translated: CASSVGTSGGDTDTQYF.

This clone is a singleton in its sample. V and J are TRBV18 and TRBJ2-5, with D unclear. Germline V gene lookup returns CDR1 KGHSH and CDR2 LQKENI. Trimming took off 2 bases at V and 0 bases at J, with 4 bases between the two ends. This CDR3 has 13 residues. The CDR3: CASSPENQETQYF. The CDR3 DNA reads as TGTGCCAGCTCACCAGAGAACCAAGAGACCCAGTACTTC.

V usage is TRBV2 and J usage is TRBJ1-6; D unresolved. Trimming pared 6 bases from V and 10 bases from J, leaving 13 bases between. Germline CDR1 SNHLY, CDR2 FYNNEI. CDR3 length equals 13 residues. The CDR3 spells CASSDGRGSPLHF. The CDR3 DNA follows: TGTGCCAGCAGCGACGGCCGGGGATCACCCCTCCACTTT. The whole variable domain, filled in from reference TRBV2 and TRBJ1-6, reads EPEVTQTPSHQVTQMGQEVILRCVPISNHLYFYWYRQILGQKVEFLVSFYNNEISEKSEIFDDQFSVERPDGSNFTLKIRSTKLEDSAMYFCASSDGRGSPLHFGNGTRLTVT.

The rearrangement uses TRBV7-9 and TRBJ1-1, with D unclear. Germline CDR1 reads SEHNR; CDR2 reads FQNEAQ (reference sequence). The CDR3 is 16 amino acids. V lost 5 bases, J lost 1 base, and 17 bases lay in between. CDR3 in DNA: TGTGCCAGCAGCACCTTACTAGGCAGGAGGAACACTGAAGCTTTCTTT. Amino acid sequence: CASSTLLGRRNTEAFF.

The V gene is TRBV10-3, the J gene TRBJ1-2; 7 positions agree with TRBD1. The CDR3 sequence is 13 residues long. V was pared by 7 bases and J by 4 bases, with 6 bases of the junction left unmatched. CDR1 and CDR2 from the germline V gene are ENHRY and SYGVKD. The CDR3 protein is CAINSGQLYGYTF. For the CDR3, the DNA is TGTGCCATCAACTCGGGACAGCTCTATGGCTACACCTTC.

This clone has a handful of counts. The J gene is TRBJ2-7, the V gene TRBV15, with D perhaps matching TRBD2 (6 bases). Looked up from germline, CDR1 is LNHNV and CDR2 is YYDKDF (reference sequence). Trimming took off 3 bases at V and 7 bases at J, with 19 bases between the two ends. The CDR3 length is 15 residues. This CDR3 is CATSRELAGMREQYF. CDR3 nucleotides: TGTGCCACCAGCAGGGAATTGGCGGGGATGAGGGAGCAGTACTTC.

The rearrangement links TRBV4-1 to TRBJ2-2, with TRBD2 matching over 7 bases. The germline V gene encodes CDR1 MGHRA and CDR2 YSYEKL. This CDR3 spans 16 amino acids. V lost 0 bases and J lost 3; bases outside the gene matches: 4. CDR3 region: CASSQESGDYTGELFF. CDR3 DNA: TGCGCCAGCAGCCAAGAAAGCGGGGATTACACCGGGGAGCTGTTTTTT.

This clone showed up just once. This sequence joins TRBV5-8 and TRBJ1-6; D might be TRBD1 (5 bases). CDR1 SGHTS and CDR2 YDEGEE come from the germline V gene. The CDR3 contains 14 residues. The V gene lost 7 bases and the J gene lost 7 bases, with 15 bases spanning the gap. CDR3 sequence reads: CASGPGQGNSPLHF. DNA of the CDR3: TGTGCCAGCGGTCCCGGGCAGGGCAATTCACCCCTCCACTTT.

CDR3: CASGGAWNSPLHF. The DNA for the CDR3 is TGTGCCAGCGGGGGCGCGTGGAATTCACCCCTCCACTTT. V and J are TRBV28 and TRBJ1-6; a possible D gene is TRBD1 (6 bases). Trimming removed 8 bases at V and 7 bases at J, with 12 bases between. Germline CDR1 reads MDHEN; CDR2 reads SYDVKM. The CDR3 totals 13 residues.

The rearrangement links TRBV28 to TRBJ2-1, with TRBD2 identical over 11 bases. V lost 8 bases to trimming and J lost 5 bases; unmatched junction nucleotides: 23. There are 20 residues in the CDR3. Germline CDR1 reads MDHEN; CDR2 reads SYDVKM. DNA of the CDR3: TGTGCCAGCTGCCCCCGTTTGGGGTCAACTAGCGGGAGTTTTAACAATGAGCAGTTCTTC. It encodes CASCPRLGSTSGSFNNEQFF.

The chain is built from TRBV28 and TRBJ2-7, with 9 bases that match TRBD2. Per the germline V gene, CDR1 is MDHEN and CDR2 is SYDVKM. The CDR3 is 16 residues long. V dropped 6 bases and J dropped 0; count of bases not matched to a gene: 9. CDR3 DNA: TGTGCCAGCAGCACGCCCAGCGGGAGGCACTCCTACGAGCAGTACTTC. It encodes CASSTPSGRHSYEQYF.

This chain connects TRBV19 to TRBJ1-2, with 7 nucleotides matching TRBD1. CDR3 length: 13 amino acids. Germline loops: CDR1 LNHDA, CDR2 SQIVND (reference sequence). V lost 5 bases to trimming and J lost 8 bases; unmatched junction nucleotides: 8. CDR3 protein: CASSSDRRTGYTF. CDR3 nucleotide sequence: TGTGCCAGTAGTTCGGACAGGAGGACGGGCTACACCTTC.

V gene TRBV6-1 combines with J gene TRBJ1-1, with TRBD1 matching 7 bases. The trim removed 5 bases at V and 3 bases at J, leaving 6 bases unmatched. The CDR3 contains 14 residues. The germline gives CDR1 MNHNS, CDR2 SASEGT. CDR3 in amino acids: CASSNPGGDTEAFF. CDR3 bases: TGTGCCAGCAGTAACCCAGGGGGTGACACTGAAGCTTTCTTT.

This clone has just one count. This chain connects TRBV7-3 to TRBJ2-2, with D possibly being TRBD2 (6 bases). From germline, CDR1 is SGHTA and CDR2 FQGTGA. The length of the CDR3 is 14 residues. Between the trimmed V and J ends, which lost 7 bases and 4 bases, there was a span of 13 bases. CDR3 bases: TGTGCCAGCAAGCTAGCGCAAGGCACCGGGGAGCTGTTTTTT. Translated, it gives CASKLAQGTGELFF.

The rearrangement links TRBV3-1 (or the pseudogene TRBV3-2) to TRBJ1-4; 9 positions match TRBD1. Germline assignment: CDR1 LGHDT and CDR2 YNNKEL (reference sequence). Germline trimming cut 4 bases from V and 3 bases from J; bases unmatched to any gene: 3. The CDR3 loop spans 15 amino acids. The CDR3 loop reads CASSLNRGPNEKLFF. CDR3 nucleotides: TGTGCCAGCAGCCTGAACAGGGGGCCTAATGAAAAACTGTTTTTT.

CDR3: CASSPGTGRGYEAFF. The CDR3 nucleotides read TGTGCCAGCAGTCCCGGGACAGGGAGGGGTTATGAAGCTTTCTTT. The J gene is TRBJ1-1, the V gene TRBV28; TRBD1 agrees at 9 bases. V gave up 5 bases and J gave up 7 bases; unmatched junction bases: 11. Germline V lookup: CDR1 MDHEN, CDR2 SYDVKM. The CDR3 contains 15 residues. Variable domain in full (rest from reference TRBV28 and TRBJ1-1): DVKVTQSSRYLVKRTGEKVFLECVQDMDHENMFWYRQDPGLGLRLIYFSYDVKMKEKGDIPEGYSVSREKKERFSLILESASTNQTSMYLCASSPGTGRGYEAFFGQGTRLTVV.

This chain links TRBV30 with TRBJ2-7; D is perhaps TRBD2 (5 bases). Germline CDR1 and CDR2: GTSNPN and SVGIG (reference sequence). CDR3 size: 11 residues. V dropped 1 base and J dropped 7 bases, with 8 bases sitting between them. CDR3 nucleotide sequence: TGTGCCTGGAGTGCACTAGGGGAGCAGTACTTC. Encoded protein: CAWSALGEQYF.